This entry lists 17 T cell receptor beta chains sequenced from one sample in a study of blood T cell repertoires in COVID-19. Clones were sequenced by immunoSEQ multiplex PCR, and TCRdb holds only the in-frame ones, with some missing. The data show about 200,000 clones, more than 70% seen once. Sequences were obtained from peripheral blood. These TCRs come from a man between 45 and 60 years old with COVID-19, enrolled during active disease.

The CDR3 loop is CASSVGTSGGVYEQFF. For the CDR3, the DNA is TGTGCCAGCAGCGTAGGTACTAGCGGGGGGGTTTATGAGCAGTTCTTC. The chain has TRBV9 and TRBJ2-1; TRBD2 aligns across 13 bases. V gave up 0 bases and J gave up 8 bases; unmatched junction bases: 5. Germline CDR1 SGDLS, CDR2 YYNGEE. CDR3 size: 16 residues.

V usage is TRBV2 and J usage is TRBJ2-1, with 11 bases that match TRBD2. The CDR3 is 13 residues long. The germline gives CDR1 SNHLY, CDR2 FYNNEI. Unmatched junction bases numbered 4, after V lost 10 bases and J lost 5 bases. The CDR3 loop is CAISSGGNNEQFF. For the CDR3, the DNA is TGTGCCATTTCTAGCGGGGGGAACAATGAGCAGTTCTTC.

V is TRBV6-2 or TRBV6-3 and J is TRBJ2-7; D is perhaps TRBD1 (9 bases). CDR1 is MNHEY, CDR2 SVGEGT, per germline. The CDR3 spans 15 residues. Deletions cut 5 bases from V and 3 bases from J, with 17 bases between. The CDR3 protein is CASSHAGGQGYEQYF. The CDR3 DNA follows: TGTGCCAGCAGTCACGCGGGGGGACAGGGCTACGAGCAGTACTTC.

This clone was seen a single time. The chain couples TRBV15 to TRBJ2-2; D is ambiguous. CDR3 size: 14 residues. The V end was cut by 0 bases, the J end by 3 bases, with 5 bases between. From germline, CDR1 is LNHNV and CDR2 YYDKDF (reference sequence). CDR3 bases: TGTGCCACCAGCAGAGACATCCACACCGGGGAGCTGTTTTTT. Translation: CATSRDIHTGELFF.

J is TRBJ2-5 and V is TRBV28; 12 nucleotides line up with TRBD1. Germline V gene data show CDR1 as MDHEN and CDR2 as SYDVKM. This CDR3 comprises 15 residues. Trimming removed 2 bases from V and 7 bases from J; junction bases left unmatched: 5. For the CDR3, the DNA is TGTGCCAGCAGTTTACCGGGACAGGGGGCAGGGACCCAGTACTTC. This translates into CASSLPGQGAGTQYF.

This rearrangement joins TRBV28 to TRBJ1-1; 9 nucleotides agree with TRBD1. The length of the CDR3 is 16 residues. CDR1 MDHEN and CDR2 SYDVKM come from the germline V gene. Trimming removed 3 bases from V and 7 bases from J; junction bases left unmatched: 12. This chain's CDR3 is CASSLLTGTGYGEAFF. As DNA, the CDR3 is TGTGCCAGCAGTTTGCTTACCGGGACAGGGTATGGTGAAGCTTTCTTT.

The rearrangement links TRBV7-9 to TRBJ1-4; the match to TRBD1 covers 7 bases. There are 14 residues in the CDR3. Germline CDR1 SEHNR, CDR2 FQNEAQ (reference sequence). The V and J ends lost 4 bases and 3 bases, in that order; junction bases with no gene match: 2. The CDR3 is CASSSGQPNEKLFF. In DNA form, the CDR3 reads TGTGCCAGCAGCTCGGGACAGCCTAATGAAAAACTGTTTTTT.

The sample holds a few counts of this clone. This chain uses TRBV6-2 or TRBV6-3 with TRBJ1-1; D ambiguous. Between the trimmed V and J ends, which lost 5 bases and 4 bases, there was a span of 8 bases. The CDR3 runs to 12 residues. Germline V lookup: CDR1 MNHEY, CDR2 SVGEGT. This CDR3 reads CASSTLATEAFF. The DNA of the CDR3 is TGTGCCAGCAGTACCTTGGCCACTGAAGCTTTCTTT.

V usage is TRBV28 and J usage is TRBJ1-1, with D unresolved. V lost 2 bases and J 5 bases, leaving 6 bases between the germline ends. Per the germline V gene, CDR1 is MDHEN and CDR2 is SYDVKM. The CDR3 loop spans 12 amino acids. CDR3 sequence reads: CASSLLGTEAFF. In DNA, the CDR3 is TGTGCCAGCAGTTTACTAGGTACTGAAGCTTTCTTT. The variable domain in full, completed from reference TRBV28 and TRBJ1-1, reads DVKVTQSSRYLVKRTGEKVFLECVQDMDHENMFWYRQDPGLGLRLIYFSYDVKMKEKGDIPEGYSVSREKKERFSLILESASTNQTSMYLCASSLLGTEAFFGQGTRLTVV.

This chain uses TRBV7-8 with TRBJ2-5; 11 bases line up with TRBD2. The CDR3 has 16 amino acids. From germline, CDR1 is SGHVS and CDR2 FQNEAQ. The J segment lost 0 bases and the V segment lost 5 bases, leaving 5 bases of the junction unmatched. The CDR3 loop is CASSRMTSGNQETQYF. CDR3 in DNA: TGTGCCAGCAGCCGGATGACTAGCGGGAACCAAGAGACCCAGTACTTC.

The chain joins TRBV19 to TRBJ2-2, with TRBD1 as a possible D gene (5 bases). Germline values: CDR1 LNHDA, CDR2 SQIVND (reference sequence). Trimming cost V 6 bases and J 1 base, with 12 bases left between them. The CDR3 has 15 residues. CDR3 sequence reads: CASSWPGRNTGELFF. In nucleotides, the CDR3 is TGTGCCAGTAGCTGGCCAGGGCGGAACACCGGGGAGCTGTTTTTT.

The chain's CDR3 is CASSGKGKGNQPQHF. The CDR3 bases are TGTGCCAGCAGCGGTAAGGGGAAGGGCAATCAGCCCCAGCATTTT. The gene calls are TRBV7-2 and TRBJ1-5; tentatively, D is TRBD1 (5 bases). Trimming took off 5 bases at V and 2 bases at J, with 13 bases between the two ends. The CDR3 runs to 15 residues. From germline, CDR1 is SGHTA and CDR2 FQGNSA. The variable domain in full, completed from reference TRBV7-2 and TRBJ1-5, reads GAGVSQSPSNKVTEKGKDVELRCDPISGHTALYWYRQSLGQGLEFLIYFQGNSAPDKSGLPSDRFSAERTGGSVSTLTIQRTQQEDSAVYLCASSGKGKGNQPQHFGDGTRLSIL.

The chain recombines TRBV7-3 with TRBJ2-1, with 14 bases fitting TRBD2. V lost 5 bases, J lost 7 bases, and 10 bases stayed unmatched. The germline V gene has CDR1 SGHTA and CDR2 FQGTGA. The CDR3 covers 17 residues. CDR3 sequence (DNA): TGTGCCAGCAGCCCCGCCGGGACTAGCGGGGGCCGTAATGAGCAGTTCTTC. Translated: CASSPAGTSGGRNEQFF.

This clone has a single count. The chain is built from TRBV2 and TRBJ2-5, with 11 bases fitting TRBD2. Germline V gene data show CDR1 as SNHLY and CDR2 as FYNNEI. The CDR3 contains 16 residues. V lost 4 bases, J lost 2 bases, and 6 bases stayed unmatched. The CDR3 here is CASSAQLAGAQETQYF. For the CDR3, the DNA is TGTGCCAGCAGTGCTCAACTAGCGGGGGCTCAAGAGACCCAGTACTTC.

V and J are TRBV7-9 and TRBJ2-7; 8 nucleotides match TRBD1. The V gene's germline CDR1 is SEHNR and CDR2 FQNEAQ (reference sequence). The junction had 12 bases not matched to a gene; V was cut back by 6 bases and J by 2 bases. This CDR3 is built from 16 residues. CDR3 DNA sequence: TGTGCCAGCAGTGGAACCCCCCGGACAGGGACCTACGAGCAGTACTTC. Protein product: CASSGTPRTGTYEQYF.

This chain connects TRBV6-5 to TRBJ1-3; D unclear. Germline V gives CDR1 MNHEY, CDR2 SVGAGI. The CDR3 loop spans 14 amino acids. Trimming took off 6 bases at V and 0 bases at J, with 9 bases between the two ends. CDR3 sequence (DNA): TGTGCCAGCAGAGAGAACCACTCTGGAAACACCATATATTTT. Its protein is CASRENHSGNTIYF.

The sample holds one count of this clone. The chain carries TRBV6-1 and TRBJ1-2; 7 bases match TRBD1. V lost 4 bases to trimming and J lost 0 bases; unmatched junction nucleotides: 8. The CDR3 is made up of 16 amino acids. CDR1 and CDR2 (germline): MNHNS, SASEGT. CDR3 residues: CASSGGTADANYGYTF. The CDR3 bases are TGTGCCAGCAGTGGTGGGACAGCCGACGCTAACTATGGCTACACCTTC.